Each of the 10 T cell receptor beta chains below was sequenced from the same sample in a study of blood T cell repertoires in COVID-19. Using immunoSEQ multiplex PCR, the repertoire was profiled, and TCRdb retains in-frame clones only, with some absent. The sample shows 95,000 to 150,000 clones, approximately 85% of them seen only once. Input material: peripheral blood. These receptors were taken from a man older than 75 with active or convalescent COVID-19.

In its sample, this clone was seen a few times. The V and J genes are TRBV14 and TRBJ2-7, with D uncertain. Germline loops: CDR1 SGHDN, CDR2 FVKESK. V was cut by 3 bases and J by 0 bases, with 18 bases left in between. The CDR3 has 17 residues. Written as DNA, the CDR3 is TGTGCCAGCAGCCAGAGCCCTGGGCTACGAACCTCCTACGAGCAGTACTTC. Its translation: CASSQSPGLRTSYEQYF.

The CDR3, as DNA: TGTGCCAGCAGTCCACGACAGGGGTTGAACACTGAAGCTTTCTTT. This encodes CASSPRQGLNTEAFF. The chain couples TRBV28 to TRBJ1-1, with 8 bases fitting TRBD1. The ends lost 5 bases at V and 0 bases at J; junction bases unmatched: 5. CDR1 is MDHEN, CDR2 SYDVKM, per germline. This CDR3 region has 15 residues.

The V call is TRBV9, the J call TRBJ2-1, with 9 bases fitting TRBD1. V lost 3 bases, J lost 5 bases, and 6 bases stayed unmatched. Germline-derived CDR1 and CDR2 are SGDLS and YYNGEE. CDR3 length: 15 residues. Here the CDR3 DNA reads TGTGCCAGCAGCGCTCCCGACAGGGGGGACAATGAGCAGTTCTTC. Amino acid sequence: CASSAPDRGDNEQFF. The full variable domain, its missing parts supplied by reference TRBV9 and TRBJ2-1, is DSGVTQTPKHLITATGQRVTLRCSPRSGDLSVYWYQQSLDQGLQFLIQYYNGEERAKGNILERFSAQQFPDLHSELNLSSLELGDSALYFCASSAPDRGDNEQFFGPGTRLTVL.

V and J are TRBV7-2 and TRBJ1-5; TRBD1 is a possible D gene (6 bases). Germline-derived CDR1 and CDR2 are SGHTA and FQGNSA. The CDR3 has 15 amino acids. The germline V and J ends were trimmed by 5 bases and 3 bases, with 14 bases remaining between them. The CDR3 sequence is CASSTRGYDNQPQHF. In DNA, the CDR3 is TGTGCCAGCAGCACCAGGGGATACGACAATCAGCCCCAGCATTTT.

Comment on this clone: Other nucleotide sequences in the sample specify the same CDR3. The chain uses TRBV7-2 and TRBJ2-3, with D hard to call. CDR1 and CDR2 from the germline V gene are SGHTA and FQGNSA. CDR3 length equals 14 residues. Trimming removed 0 bases at V and 2 bases at J, with 6 bases between. The CDR3 reads CASSLAPNTDTQYF. CDR3 coding DNA: TGTGCCAGCAGCTTAGCCCCAAACACAGATACGCAGTATTTT.

The chain carries TRBV6-1 and TRBJ2-3; 9 bases line up with TRBD1. This CDR3 spans 14 amino acids. Germline lookup yields CDR1 MNHNS and CDR2 SASEGT. V lost 3 bases and J lost 4; bases outside the gene matches: 2. The CDR3 region has the DNA TGTGCCAGCAGTGATACAGGGGGCGCAGATACGCAGTATTTT. The encoded protein is CASSDTGGADTQYF.

The chain is built from TRBV29-1 and TRBJ1-1; 7 nucleotides line up with TRBD1. From germline, CDR1 is SQVTM and CDR2 ANQGSEA. This CDR3 comprises 13 residues. V lost 8 bases and J lost 4; bases outside the gene matches: 10. CDR3 sequence: CSIEQGRGTEAFF. DNA for the CDR3: TGCAGCATCGAACAGGGGCGGGGCACTGAAGCTTTCTTT. Combining the CDR3 with reference TRBV29-1 and TRBJ1-1 gives the whole variable domain SAVISQKPSRDICQRGTSLTIQCQVDSQVTMMFWYRQQPGQSLTLIATANQGSEATYESGFVIDKFPISRPNLTFSTLTVSNMSPEDSSIYLCSIEQGRGTEAFFGQGTRLTVV.

In this sample, this clone turned up a few times. The chain employs TRBV5-1 and TRBJ2-1, with TRBD2 matching 8 bases. With 0 bases clipped from V and 4 bases from J, the junction kept 6 bases outside the gene matches. This CDR3 spans 16 amino acids. In germline, CDR1 is SGHRS, CDR2 YFSETQ. This CDR3 reads CASSLGISGGYNEQFF. The CDR3 coding sequence is TGCGCCAGCAGCTTGGGCATCAGCGGGGGATACAATGAGCAGTTCTTC.

The chain joins TRBV30 to TRBJ2-6; TRBD1 matches at 7 bases. The V and J ends lost 5 bases and 0 bases, in that order; junction bases with no gene match: 1. There are 14 residues in the CDR3. CDR1 and CDR2 from the germline V gene are GTSNPN and SVGIG (reference sequence). The CDR3 sequence is CAWDRVSGANVLTF. Here the CDR3 DNA reads TGTGCCTGGGACAGGGTCTCTGGGGCCAACGTCCTGACTTTC.

CDR3 in DNA: TGTGCCAGCAGTTCGCAGCGTTGGAATTCACCCCTCCACTTT. Encoded protein: CASSSQRWNSPLHF. The chain is built from TRBV28 and TRBJ1-6, with D unresolved. The length of the CDR3 is 14 residues. Trimming stripped 4 bases from V and 7 bases from J, with 11 bases between. Germline V lookup: CDR1 MDHEN, CDR2 SYDVKM. The variable domain in full, with the rest retrieved from reference TRBV28 and TRBJ1-6, is DVKVTQSSRYLVKRTGEKVFLECVQDMDHENMFWYRQDPGLGLRLIYFSYDVKMKEKGDIPEGYSVSREKKERFSLILESASTNQTSMYLCASSSQRWNSPLHFGNGTRLTVT.